This record covers a single TCR beta chain. The length of the CDR3 is 14 residues. The V gene lost 3 bases and the J gene lost 1 base, with 7 bases spanning the gap. Per germline, CDR1 MNHNS and CDR2 SASEGT. The TCR beta repertoire was assessed by survey-level immunoSEQ sequencing. Here immunoSEQ multiplex PCR was the method, and the copy in TCRdb shows in-frame clones only, minus some. Seen here are around 50,000 clones, 90% to 95% observed once, and the top ten hold around 10%. The sequenced sample was PBMCs. The rearrangement links TRBV6-1 to TRBJ1-3; D gene unclear. The clonotype originates from a man aged 40-49 years with rheumatoid arthritis. In DNA, the CDR3 is TGTGCCAGCAGTGATCCCGGTTCTGGAAACACCATATATTTT. Its translation: CASSDPGSGNTIYF.